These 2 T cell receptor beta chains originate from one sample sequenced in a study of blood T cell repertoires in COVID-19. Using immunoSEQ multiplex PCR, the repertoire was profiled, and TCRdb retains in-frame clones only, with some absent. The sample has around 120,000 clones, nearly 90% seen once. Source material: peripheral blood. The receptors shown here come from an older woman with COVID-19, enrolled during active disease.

The CDR3 region is CASSLGSGTNSNQPQHF. The CDR3 DNA reads TGTGCCAGCAGCTTAGGATCGGGTACGAATAGCAATCAGCCCCAGCATTTT. The chain is built from TRBV9 and TRBJ1-5, with D unresolved. With 4 bases removed from V and 0 bases from J, the gap between germline ends came to 17 bases. CDR1 SGDLS and CDR2 YYNGEE come from the germline V gene. The CDR3 is made up of 17 amino acids.

The chain's CDR3 is CASKMTQGQGLYGYTF. The CDR3 DNA reads as TGTGCCAGCAAGATGACCCAGGGACAGGGGTTATATGGCTACACCTTC. V is TRBV10-3 and J is TRBJ1-2; 10 bases are shared with TRBD1. Germline lookup yields CDR1 ENHRY and CDR2 SYGVKD. The CDR3 is 16 residues long. Trimming took 10 bases from V and 5 from J; bases not matched to a gene: 16.